This TCR beta chain was sequenced for a study of vaccination and CD4 T cells after COVID-19. Study information: Each control culture was treated with a CEFX pool, an HIV-1 Nef pool, or no peptide.

Concerning this clonotype itself: Its antigen is currently unknown.

Germline-derived CDR1 and CDR2 are SQVTM and ANQGSEA. V was shortened by 6 bases and J by 0 bases, with 19 bases between the two germline ends. This CDR3 contains 16 residues. Sequencing of DNA taken from cultured CD4+ T cells relied on the Oncomine TCR Beta short-read assay. After culture, CD4+ T cells served as the source for genomic DNA extraction. TCRdb reprocessed the PCR reads with MiXCR, giving one entry per CDR3 protein. The sample has about 14,000 distinct CDR3 sequences, just over 55% seen once; the top ten hold over 11%. This sample's treatment: roughly ten-day PBMC culture with coronavirus spike peptide pools or control peptides (ViraFEST assay). First, ViraFEST expanded antigen-specific T cells with peptide pools, and next it sequenced the TCRs. The positive PCR dates, which preceded the US Alpha, Beta and Delta variants, fell between March and December 2020.

The origin of this receptor is a human donor who had recovered from COVID-19. This chain connects TRBV29-1 to TRBJ2-3; D might be TRBD1 or TRBD2, each matching 5 bases. The sequenced sample was CD4+ T cells from blood, cultured in vitro. Written as DNA, the CDR3 is TGCAGCGTCTCCGGGACCCCAACCAAGAGCACAGATACGCAGTATTTT. This gives the protein CSVSGTPTKSTDTQYF.